The clone carrying this T cell receptor beta chain was seen repeatedly, ten times or more. The antigen is not known. Generation of TCR cDNA used 5'RACE template switching (which added a universal primer site and UMIs). One entry per CDR3 protein results from TCRdb running MiXCR on the 5' RACE reads. The table includes nearly 350,000 distinct CDR3 sequences, roughly 8% detected once. The length of the CDR3 is 14 residues. V was cut by 0 bases and J by 2 bases, with 6 bases left in between. CDR1 is SGHRS, CDR2 YFSETQ, per germline. This specimen belongs to a study of T cells after yellow fever vaccination. At the level of the study: Fractions containing few cells were prepared with SMART-Seq v4 Ultra Low Input.

Regarding the study as a whole: Researchers cautioned that FACS-sorted repertoires could harbor abundant clonotypes contaminating from the bulk population.

The source was PBMCs, collected about 49 days after the first yellow fever vaccination. The V and J genes are TRBV5-1 and TRBJ2-1; D ambiguous. The sequence came from a man younger than 30 who received the YFV17D yellow fever vaccine. The CDR3 sequence is CASSLGAPYNEQFF. The CDR3 nucleotides read TGCGCCAGCAGCTTGGGGGCCCCCTACAATGAGCAGTTCTTC.